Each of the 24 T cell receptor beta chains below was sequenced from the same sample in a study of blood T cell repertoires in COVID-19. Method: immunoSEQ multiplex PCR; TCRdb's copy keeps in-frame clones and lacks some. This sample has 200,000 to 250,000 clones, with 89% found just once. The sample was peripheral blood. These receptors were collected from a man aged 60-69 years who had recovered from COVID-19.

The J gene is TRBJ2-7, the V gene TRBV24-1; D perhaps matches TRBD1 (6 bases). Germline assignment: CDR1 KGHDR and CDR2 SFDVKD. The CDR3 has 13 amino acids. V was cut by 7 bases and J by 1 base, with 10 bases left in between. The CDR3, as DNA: TGTGCCACCAGGGACAGTGGTTCCTACGAGCAGTACTTC. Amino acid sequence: CATRDSGSYEQYF.

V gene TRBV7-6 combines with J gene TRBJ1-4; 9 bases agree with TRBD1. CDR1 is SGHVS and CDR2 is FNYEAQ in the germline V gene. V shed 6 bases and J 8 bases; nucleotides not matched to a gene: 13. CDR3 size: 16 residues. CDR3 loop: CASSSPTGTGTEKLFF. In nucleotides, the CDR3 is TGTGCCAGCAGTTCCCCTACCGGGACAGGGACAGAAAAACTGTTTTTT.

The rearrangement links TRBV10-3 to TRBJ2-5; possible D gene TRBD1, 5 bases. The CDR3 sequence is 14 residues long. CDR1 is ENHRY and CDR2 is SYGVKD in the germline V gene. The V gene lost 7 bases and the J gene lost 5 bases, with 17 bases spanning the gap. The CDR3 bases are TGTGCCATCAAGACGGCAGGGCGGTCGGAGACCCAGTACTTC. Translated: CAIKTAGRSETQYF.

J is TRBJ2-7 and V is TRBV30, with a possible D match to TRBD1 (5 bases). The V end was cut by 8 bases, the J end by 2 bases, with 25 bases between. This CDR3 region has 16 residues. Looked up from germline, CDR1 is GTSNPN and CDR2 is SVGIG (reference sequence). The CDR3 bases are TGTGCCCGTACTCCACCCGCCTCAGGGTTAGCCTACGAGCAGTACTTC. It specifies CARTPPASGLAYEQYF.

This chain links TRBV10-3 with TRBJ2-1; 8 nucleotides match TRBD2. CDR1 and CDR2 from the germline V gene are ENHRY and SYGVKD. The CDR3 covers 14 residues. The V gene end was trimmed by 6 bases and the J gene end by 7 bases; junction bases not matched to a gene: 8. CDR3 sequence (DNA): TGTGCCATCAGCGTAGCGGGGTCTACGAATGAGCAGTTCTTC. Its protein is CAISVAGSTNEQFF.

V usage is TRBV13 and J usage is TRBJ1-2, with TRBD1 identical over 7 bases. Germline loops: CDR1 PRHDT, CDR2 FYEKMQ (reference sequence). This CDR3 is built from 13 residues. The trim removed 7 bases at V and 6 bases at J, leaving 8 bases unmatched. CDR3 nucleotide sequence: TGTGCCAGCATCGAACAGGGGCCGAATGGCTACACCTTC. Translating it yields CASIEQGPNGYTF.

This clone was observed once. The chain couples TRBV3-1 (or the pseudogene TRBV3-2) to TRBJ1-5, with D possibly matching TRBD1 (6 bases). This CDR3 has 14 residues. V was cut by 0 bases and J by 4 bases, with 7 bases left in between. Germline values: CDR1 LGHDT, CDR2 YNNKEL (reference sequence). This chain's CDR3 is CASSQDTGNQPQHF. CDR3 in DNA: TGTGCCAGCAGCCAAGACACAGGGAATCAGCCCCAGCATTTT.

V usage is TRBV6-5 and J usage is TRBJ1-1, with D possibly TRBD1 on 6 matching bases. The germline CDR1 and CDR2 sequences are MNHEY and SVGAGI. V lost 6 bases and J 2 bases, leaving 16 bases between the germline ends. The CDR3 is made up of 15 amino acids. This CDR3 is CASSLNRGGNTEAFF. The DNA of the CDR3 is TGTGCCAGCAGCCTCAACCGAGGGGGAAACACTGAAGCTTTCTTT.

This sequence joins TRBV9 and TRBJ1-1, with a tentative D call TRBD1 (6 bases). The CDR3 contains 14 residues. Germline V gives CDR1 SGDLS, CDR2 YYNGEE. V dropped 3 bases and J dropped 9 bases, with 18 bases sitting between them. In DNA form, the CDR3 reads TGTGCCAGCAGCGAGGCCGGGACACTCGGGAAAGCTTTCTTT. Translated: CASSEAGTLGKAFF.

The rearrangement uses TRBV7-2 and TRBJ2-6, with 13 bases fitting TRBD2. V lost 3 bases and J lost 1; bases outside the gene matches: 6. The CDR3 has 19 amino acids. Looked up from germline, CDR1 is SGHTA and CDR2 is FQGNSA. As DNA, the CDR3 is TGTGCCAGCAGCTTGACTAGCGGGGGGCCGAGATCTGGGGCCAACGTCCTGACTTTC. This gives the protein CASSLTSGGPRSGANVLTF.

The CDR3 spells CASSLGTGYNSPLHF. In DNA form, the CDR3 reads TGTGCCAGCAGCTTAGGGACAGGGTATAATTCACCCCTCCACTTT. The chain carries TRBV7-3 and TRBJ1-6; 9 bases map to TRBD1. The CDR3 loop spans 15 amino acids. Germline values: CDR1 SGHTA, CDR2 FQGTGA. V gave up 2 bases and J gave up 4 bases; unmatched junction bases: 0.

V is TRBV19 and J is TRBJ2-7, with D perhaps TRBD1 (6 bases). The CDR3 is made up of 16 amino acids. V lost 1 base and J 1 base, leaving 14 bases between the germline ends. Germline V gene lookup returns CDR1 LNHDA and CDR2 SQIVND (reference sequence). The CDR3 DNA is TGTGCCAGTAGTATAGTGGCAGGGGTGGTGTCCTACGAGCAGTACTTC. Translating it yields CASSIVAGVVSYEQYF.

CDR3 loop: CATSRAGSENIQYF. CDR3 DNA: TGTGCCACCAGCCGAGCAGGGTCTGAAAACATTCAGTACTTC. This chain connects TRBV24-1 to TRBJ2-4, with D possibly TRBD1 on 5 matching bases. This CDR3 has 14 amino acids. V lost 7 bases and J lost 5, with 14 bases in between. Germline CDR1 reads KGHDR; CDR2 reads SFDVKD.

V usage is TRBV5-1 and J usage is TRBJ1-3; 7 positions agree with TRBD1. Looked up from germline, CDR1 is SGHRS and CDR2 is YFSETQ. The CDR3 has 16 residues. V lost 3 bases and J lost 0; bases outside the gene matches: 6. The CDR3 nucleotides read TGCGCCAGCAGCTGGGGACAGCAAACCTCTGGAAACACCATATATTTT. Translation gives CASSWGQQTSGNTIYF.

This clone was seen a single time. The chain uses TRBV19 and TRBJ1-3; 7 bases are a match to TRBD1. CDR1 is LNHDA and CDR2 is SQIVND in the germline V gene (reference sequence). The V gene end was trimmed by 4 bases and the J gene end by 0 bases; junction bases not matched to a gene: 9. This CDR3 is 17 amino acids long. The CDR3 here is CASSNGQATFSGNTIYF. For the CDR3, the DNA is TGTGCCAGTAGTAACGGACAGGCTACGTTCTCTGGAAACACCATATATTTT.

This CDR3 reads CASSLTPAYEQYF. CDR3 DNA: TGTGCCAGCAGCTTAACACCGGCCTACGAGCAGTACTTC. This rearrangement joins TRBV7-3 to TRBJ2-7, with D unclear. Between the trimmed V and J ends, which lost 0 bases and 2 bases, there was a span of 5 bases. CDR3 length: 13 amino acids. CDR1 is SGHTA, CDR2 FQGTGA, per germline.

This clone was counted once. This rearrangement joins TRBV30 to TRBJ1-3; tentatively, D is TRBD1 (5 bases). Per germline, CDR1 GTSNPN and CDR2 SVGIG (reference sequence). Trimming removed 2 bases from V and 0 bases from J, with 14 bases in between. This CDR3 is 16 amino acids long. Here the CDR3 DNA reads TGTGCCTGGAGTCCCCCGGGGGGGTTCTCTGGAAACACCATATATTTT. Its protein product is CAWSPPGGFSGNTIYF.

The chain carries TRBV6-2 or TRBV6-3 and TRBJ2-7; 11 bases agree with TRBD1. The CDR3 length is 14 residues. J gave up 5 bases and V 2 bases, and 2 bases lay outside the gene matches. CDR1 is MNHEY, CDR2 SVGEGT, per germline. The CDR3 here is CASSYGQGANEQYF. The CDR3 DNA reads TGTGCCAGCAGTTACGGACAGGGGGCCAACGAGCAGTACTTC.

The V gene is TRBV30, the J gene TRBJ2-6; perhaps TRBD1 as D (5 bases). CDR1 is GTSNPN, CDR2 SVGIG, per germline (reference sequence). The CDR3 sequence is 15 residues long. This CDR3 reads CARGVGRSGANVLTF. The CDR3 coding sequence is TGTGCTAGGGGCGTGGGAAGGTCTGGGGCCAACGTCCTGACTTTC.

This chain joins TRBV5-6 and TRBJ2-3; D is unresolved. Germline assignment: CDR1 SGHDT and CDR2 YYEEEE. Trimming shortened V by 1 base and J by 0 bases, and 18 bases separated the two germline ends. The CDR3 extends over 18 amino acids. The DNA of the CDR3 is TGTGCCAGCAGCTTGCCGGGTCTTCCTTCCTCTAGCACAGATACGCAGTATTTT. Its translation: CASSLPGLPSSSTDTQYF.

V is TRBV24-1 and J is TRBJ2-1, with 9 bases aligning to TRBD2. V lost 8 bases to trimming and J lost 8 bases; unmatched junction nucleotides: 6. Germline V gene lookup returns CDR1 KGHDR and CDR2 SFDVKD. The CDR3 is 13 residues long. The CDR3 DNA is TGTGCCACCAAAGGGCGGGGGGGGGATGAGCAGTTCTTC. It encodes CATKGRGGDEQFF.

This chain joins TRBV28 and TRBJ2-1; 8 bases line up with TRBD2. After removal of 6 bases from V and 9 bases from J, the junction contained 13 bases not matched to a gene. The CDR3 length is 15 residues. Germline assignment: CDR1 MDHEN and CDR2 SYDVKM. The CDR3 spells CASRPQGLGFLEQFF. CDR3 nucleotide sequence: TGTGCCAGCAGGCCCCAGGGACTAGGATTTCTTGAGCAGTTCTTC. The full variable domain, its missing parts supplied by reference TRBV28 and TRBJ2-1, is DVKVTQSSRYLVKRTGEKVFLECVQDMDHENMFWYRQDPGLGLRLIYFSYDVKMKEKGDIPEGYSVSREKKERFSLILESASTNQTSMYLCASRPQGLGFLEQFFGPGTRLTVL.

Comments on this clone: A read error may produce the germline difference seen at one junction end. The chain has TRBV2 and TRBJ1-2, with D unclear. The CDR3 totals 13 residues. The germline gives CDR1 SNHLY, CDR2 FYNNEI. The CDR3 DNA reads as TGTGCCAGCTTCTCAGGAGGAGACTATGGCCACACCTTC. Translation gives CASFSGGDYGHTF.

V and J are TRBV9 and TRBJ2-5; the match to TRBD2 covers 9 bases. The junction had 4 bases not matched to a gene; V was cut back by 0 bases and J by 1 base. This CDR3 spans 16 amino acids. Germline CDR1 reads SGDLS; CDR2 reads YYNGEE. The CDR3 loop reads CASSVGASGAQETQYF. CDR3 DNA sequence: TGTGCCAGCAGCGTAGGGGCTAGCGGGGCCCAAGAGACCCAGTACTTC.